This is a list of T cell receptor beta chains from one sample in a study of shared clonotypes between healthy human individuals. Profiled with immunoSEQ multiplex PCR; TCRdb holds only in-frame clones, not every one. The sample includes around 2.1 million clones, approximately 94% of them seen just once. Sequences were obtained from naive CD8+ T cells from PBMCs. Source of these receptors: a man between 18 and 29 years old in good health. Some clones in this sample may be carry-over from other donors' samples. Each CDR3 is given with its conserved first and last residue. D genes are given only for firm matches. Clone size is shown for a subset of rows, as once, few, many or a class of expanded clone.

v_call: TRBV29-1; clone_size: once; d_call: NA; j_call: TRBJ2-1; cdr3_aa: CSVPIPGTKEQFF; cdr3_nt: TGCAGCGTTCCGATCCCCGGGACCAAAGAGCAGTTCTTC
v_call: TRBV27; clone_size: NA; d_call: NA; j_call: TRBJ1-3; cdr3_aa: CASSPDGRGYGNTIYF; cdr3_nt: TGTGCCAGCAGCCCCGACGGAAGGGGCTATGGAAACACCATATATTTT
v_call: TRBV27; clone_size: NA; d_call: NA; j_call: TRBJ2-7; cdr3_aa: CASSLSSDASYEQYF; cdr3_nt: TGTGCCAGCAGTTTATCTAGCGACGCCTCCTACGAGCAGTACTTC
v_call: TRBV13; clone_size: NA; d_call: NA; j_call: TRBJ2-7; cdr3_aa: CASSVGRAYEQYF; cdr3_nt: TGTGCCAGCAGCGTAGGGCGGGCCTACGAGCAGTACTTC
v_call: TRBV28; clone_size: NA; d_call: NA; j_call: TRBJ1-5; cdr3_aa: CASSIRYSNQPQHF; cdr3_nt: TGTGCCAGCAGCATTCGGTATAGCAATCAGCCCCAGCATTTT
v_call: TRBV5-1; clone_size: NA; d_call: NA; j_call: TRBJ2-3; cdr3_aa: CASIPGIGTDTQYF; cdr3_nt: TGCGCCAGCATCCCTGGTATAGGCACAGATACGCAGTATTTT
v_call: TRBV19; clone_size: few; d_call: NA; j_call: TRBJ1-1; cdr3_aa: CASSITSGTEAFF; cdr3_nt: TGTGCCAGTAGTATCACCTCGGGCACTGAAGCTTTCTTT
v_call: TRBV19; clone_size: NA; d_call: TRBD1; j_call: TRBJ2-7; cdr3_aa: CASSAGQGAFYEQYF; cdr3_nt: TGTGCCAGTAGTGCCGGACAGGGGGCTTTCTACGAGCAGTACTTC
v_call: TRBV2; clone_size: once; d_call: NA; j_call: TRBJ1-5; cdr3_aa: CASSGRGSNQPQHF; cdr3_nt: TGTGCCAGCAGTGGTAGGGGTAGCAATCAGCCCCAGCATTTT
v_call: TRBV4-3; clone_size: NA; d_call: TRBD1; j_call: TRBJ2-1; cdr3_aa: CASSHDRGYYNEQFF; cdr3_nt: TGCGCCAGCAGCCACGACAGGGGCTACTACAATGAGCAGTTCTTC
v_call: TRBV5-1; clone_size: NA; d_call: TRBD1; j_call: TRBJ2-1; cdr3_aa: CASSSGTDYNEQFF; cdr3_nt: TGCGCCAGCAGCTCCGGGACAGATTACAATGAGCAGTTCTTC
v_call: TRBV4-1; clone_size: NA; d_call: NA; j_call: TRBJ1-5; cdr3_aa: CASSQGAAGVEPQHF; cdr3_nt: TGCGCCAGCAGCCAAGGGGCAGCCGGAGTGGAGCCCCAGCATTTT
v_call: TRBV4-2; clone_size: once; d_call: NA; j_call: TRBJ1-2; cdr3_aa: CASSLRRGGNYGYTF; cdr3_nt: TGTGCCAGCAGCCTCCGGCGTGGGGGTAACTATGGCTACACCTTC
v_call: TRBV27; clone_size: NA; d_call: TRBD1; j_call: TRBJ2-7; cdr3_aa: CASSVLQGSYEQYF; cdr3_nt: TGTGCCAGCAGTGTACTACAGGGGTCCTACGAGCAGTACTTC
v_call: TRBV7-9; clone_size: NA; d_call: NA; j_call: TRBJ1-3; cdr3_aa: CASSLASSGNTIYF; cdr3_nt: TGTGCCAGCAGCTTAGCCAGCTCTGGAAACACCATATATTTT
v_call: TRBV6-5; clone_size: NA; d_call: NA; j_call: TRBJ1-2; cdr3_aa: CASSYSRSGGDIGYTF; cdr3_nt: TGTGCCAGCAGTTACTCGAGATCGGGGGGAGATATTGGCTACACCTTC
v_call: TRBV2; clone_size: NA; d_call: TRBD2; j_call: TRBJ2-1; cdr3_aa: CASSGSTSGSSYNEQFF; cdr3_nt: TGTGCCAGCAGTGGGTCCACTAGCGGGAGTTCCTACAATGAGCAGTTCTTC
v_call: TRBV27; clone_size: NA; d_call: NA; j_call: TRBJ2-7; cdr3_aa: CAGSHGQRYEQYF; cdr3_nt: TGTGCCGGCAGTCACGGACAACGTTACGAGCAGTACTTC
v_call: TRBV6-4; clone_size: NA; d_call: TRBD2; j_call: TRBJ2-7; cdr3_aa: CASIDGLAGDYEQYF; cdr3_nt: TGTGCCAGCATTGACGGATTAGCGGGAGACTACGAGCAGTACTTC
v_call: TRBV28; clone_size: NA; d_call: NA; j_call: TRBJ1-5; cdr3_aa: CASSLTGNRPQHF; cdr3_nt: TGTGCCAGCAGTTTAACGGGAAATCGGCCCCAGCATTTT
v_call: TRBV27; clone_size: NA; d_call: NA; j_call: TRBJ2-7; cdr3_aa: CASSPRGGYEQYF; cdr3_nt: TGTGCCAGCAGCCCCAGGGGGGGCTACGAGCAGTACTTC
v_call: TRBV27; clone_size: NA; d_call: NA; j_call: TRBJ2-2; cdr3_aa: CASSLIQNTGELFF; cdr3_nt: TGTGCCAGCAGTTTAATTCAAAACACCGGGGAGCTGTTTTTT
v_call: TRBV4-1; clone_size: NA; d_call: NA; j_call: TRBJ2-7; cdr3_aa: CASSHPSYEQYF; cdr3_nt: TGCGCCAGCAGCCATCCGTCCTACGAGCAGTACTTC
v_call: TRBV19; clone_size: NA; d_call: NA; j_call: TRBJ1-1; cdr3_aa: CASSPPGGTAEAFF; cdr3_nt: TGTGCCAGTAGCCCCCCTGGGGGTACGGCTGAAGCTTTCTTT
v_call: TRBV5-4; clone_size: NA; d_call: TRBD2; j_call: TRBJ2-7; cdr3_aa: CASSLGSGRVYEQYF; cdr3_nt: TGTGCCAGCAGCTTGGGTAGCGGGAGGGTCTACGAGCAGTACTTC
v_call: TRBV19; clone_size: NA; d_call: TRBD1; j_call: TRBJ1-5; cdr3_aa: CASSMDRLNQPQHF; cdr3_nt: TGTGCCAGTAGTATGGACAGGCTTAATCAGCCCCAGCATTTT
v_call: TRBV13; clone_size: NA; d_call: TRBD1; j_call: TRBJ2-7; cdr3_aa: CASSPGQGPYEQYF; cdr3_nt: TGTGCCAGCAGCCCCGGACAGGGTCCCTACGAGCAGTACTTC
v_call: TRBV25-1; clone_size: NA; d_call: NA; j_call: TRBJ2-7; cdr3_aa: CASSEWDTTYEQYF; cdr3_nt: TGTGCCAGCAGTGAATGGGACACGACCTACGAGCAGTACTTC
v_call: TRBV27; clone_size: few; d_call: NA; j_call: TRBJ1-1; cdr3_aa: CASSLGPNTEAFF; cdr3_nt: TGTGCCAGCAGTCTGGGGCCGAACACTGAAGCTTTCTTT
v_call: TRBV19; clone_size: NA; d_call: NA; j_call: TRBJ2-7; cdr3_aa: CASSIGHFYEQYF; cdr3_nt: TGTGCCAGTAGCATAGGACACTTCTACGAGCAGTACTTC
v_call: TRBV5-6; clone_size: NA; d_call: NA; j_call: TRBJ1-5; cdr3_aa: CASSTKGPGHNQPQHF; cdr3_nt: TGTGCCAGCAGCACTAAGGGGCCTGGACATAATCAGCCCCAGCATTTT
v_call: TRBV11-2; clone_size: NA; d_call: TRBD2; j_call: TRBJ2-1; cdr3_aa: CASSSQGLAHETYNEQFF; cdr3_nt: TGTGCCAGCAGCTCCCAAGGACTAGCGCACGAAACCTACAATGAGCAGTTCTTC
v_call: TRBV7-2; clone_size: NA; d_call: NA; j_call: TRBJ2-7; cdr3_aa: CASSLRRSYEQYF; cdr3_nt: TGTGCCAGCAGCTTACGGAGATCCTACGAGCAGTACTTC
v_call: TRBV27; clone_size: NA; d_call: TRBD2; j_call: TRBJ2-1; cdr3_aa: CASSLSGLVYNEQFF; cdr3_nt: TGTGCCAGCAGTTTATCGGGACTAGTTTACAATGAGCAGTTCTTC
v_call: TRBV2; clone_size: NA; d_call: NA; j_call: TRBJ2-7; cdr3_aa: CASSDRVRSSYEQYF; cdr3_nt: TGTGCCAGCAGTGACAGGGTTCGGAGCTCCTACGAGCAGTACTTC
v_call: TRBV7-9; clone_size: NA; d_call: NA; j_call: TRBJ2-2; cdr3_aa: CASSVPDSTGELFF; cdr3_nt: TGTGCCAGCAGCGTACCCGACAGCACCGGGGAGCTGTTTTTT
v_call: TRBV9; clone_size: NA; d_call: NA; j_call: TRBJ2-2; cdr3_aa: CASAGRNTGELFF; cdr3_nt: TGTGCCAGTGCGGGCAGAAACACCGGGGAGCTGTTTTTT
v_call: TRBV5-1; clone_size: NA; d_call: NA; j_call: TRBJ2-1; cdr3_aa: CASSLAPGENEQFF; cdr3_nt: TGCGCCAGCAGCTTGGCCCCCGGGGAAAATGAGCAGTTCTTC
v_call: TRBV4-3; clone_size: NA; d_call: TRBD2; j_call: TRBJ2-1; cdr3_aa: CASSHPRREAATHNEQFF; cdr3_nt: TGCGCCAGCAGCCATCCTCGGCGGGAGGCAGCGACCCACAATGAGCAGTTCTTC
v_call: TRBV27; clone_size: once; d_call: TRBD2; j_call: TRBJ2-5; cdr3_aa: CASSSHNDLLAEGETQYF; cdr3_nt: TGTGCCAGCAGTTCCCATAACGACCTACTAGCGGAAGGGGAGACCCAGTACTTC
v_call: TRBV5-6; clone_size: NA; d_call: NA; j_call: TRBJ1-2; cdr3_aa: CASTSPRVSYGYTF; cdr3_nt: TGTGCCAGCACCTCTCCACGGGTCAGCTATGGCTACACCTTC
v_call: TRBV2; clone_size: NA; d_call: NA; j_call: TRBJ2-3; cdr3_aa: CASSDPRANPTDTQYF; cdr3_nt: TGTGCCAGCAGTGATCCCCGGGCGAACCCCACAGATACGCAGTATTTT
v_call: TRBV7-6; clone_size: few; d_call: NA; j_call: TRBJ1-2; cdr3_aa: CASSTGPHGYTF; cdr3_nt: TGTGCCAGCAGCACCGGGCCCCATGGCTACACCTTC
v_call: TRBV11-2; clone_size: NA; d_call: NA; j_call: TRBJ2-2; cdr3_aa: CASSLGLGQNTGELFF; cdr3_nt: TGTGCCAGCAGCTTGGGCTTGGGACAGAACACCGGGGAGCTGTTTTTT
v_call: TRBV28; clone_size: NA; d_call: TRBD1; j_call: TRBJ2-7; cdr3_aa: CASSATGTGFYEQYF; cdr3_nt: TGTGCCAGCAGTGCGACCGGGACAGGGTTCTACGAGCAGTACTTC
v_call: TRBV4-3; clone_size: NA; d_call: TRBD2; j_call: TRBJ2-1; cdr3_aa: CASSQGIAPGLAGYNEQFF; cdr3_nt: TGCGCCAGCAGCCAAGGAATAGCCCCGGGACTAGCGGGTTACAATGAGCAGTTCTTC
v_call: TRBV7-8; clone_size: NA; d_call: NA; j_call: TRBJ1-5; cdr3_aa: CASSPDTNSNQPQHF; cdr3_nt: TGTGCCAGCAGCCCAGACACAAATAGCAATCAGCCCCAGCATTTT
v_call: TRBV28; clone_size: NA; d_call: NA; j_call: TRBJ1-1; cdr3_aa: CASSAPRLMNTEAFF; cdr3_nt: TGTGCCAGCTCCGCCCCGAGATTAATGAACACTGAAGCTTTCTTT
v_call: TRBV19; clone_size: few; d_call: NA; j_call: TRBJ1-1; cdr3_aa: CASSIWELGGNTEAFF; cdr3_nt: TGTGCCAGTAGTATTTGGGAGCTTGGGGGGAACACTGAAGCTTTCTTT
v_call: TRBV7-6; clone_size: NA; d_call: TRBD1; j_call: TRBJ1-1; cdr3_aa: CASRGGTGDTEAFF; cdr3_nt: TGTGCCAGCAGGGGCGGGACAGGGGACACTGAAGCTTTCTTT
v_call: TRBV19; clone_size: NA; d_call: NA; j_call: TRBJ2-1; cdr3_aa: CASTLGNEQFF; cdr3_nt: TGTGCCAGTACCCTGGGCAATGAGCAGTTCTTC
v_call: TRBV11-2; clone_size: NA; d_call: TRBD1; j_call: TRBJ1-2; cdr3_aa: CASSPGTDYGYTF; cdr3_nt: TGTGCCAGCAGCCCCGGGACAGACTATGGCTACACCTTC
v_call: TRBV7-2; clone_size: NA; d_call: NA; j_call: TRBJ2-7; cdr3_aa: CASSLIRREALDEQYF; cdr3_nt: TGTGCCAGCAGCCTCATAAGGAGGGAGGCCCTCGACGAGCAGTACTTC
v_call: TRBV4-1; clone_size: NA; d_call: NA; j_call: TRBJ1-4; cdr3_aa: CASSQDLREANEKLFF; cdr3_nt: TGCGCCAGCAGCCAAGATTTAAGGGAAGCTAATGAAAAACTGTTTTTT
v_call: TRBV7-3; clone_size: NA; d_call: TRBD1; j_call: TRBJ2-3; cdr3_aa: CASSLVTGGQGDTQYF; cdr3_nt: TGTGCCAGCAGCTTAGTGACAGGGGGGCAGGGAGATACGCAGTATTTT
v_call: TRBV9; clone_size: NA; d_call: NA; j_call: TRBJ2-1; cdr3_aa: CASSPFNNEQFF; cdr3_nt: TGTGCCAGCAGCCCATTTAACAATGAGCAGTTCTTC
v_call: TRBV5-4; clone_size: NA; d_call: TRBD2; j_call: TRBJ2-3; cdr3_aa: CASSQKRESTDTQYF; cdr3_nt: TGTGCCAGCAGCCAAAAGCGGGAGTCCACAGATACGCAGTATTTT
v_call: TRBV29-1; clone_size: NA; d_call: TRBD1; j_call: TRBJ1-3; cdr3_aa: CSVTDRAGNTIYF; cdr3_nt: TGCAGCGTCACGGACAGGGCTGGAAACACCATATATTTT
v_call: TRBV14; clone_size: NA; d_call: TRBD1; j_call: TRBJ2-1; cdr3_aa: CASSPGTGAYNEQFF; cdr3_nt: TGTGCCAGCAGTCCCGGGACAGGGGCCTACAATGAGCAGTTCTTC
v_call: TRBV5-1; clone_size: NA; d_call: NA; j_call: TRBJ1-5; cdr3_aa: CASSLPWESNQPQHF; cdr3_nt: TGCGCCAGCAGCTTGCCGTGGGAGAGCAATCAGCCCCAGCATTTT